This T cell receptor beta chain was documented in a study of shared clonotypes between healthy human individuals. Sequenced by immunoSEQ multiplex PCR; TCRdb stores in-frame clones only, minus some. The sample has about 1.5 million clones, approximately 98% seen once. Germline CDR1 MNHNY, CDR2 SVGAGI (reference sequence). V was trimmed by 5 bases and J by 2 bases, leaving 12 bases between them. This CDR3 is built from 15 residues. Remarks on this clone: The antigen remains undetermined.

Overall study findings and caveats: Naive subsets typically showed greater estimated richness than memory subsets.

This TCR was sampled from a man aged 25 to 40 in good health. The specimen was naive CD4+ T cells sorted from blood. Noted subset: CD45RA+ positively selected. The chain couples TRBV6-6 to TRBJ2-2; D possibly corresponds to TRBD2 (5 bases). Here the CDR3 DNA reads TGTGCCAGCAGTCAGCGGCAGACCAACACCGGGGAGCTGTTTTTT. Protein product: CASSQRQTNTGELFF.